What follows are 5 T cell receptor beta chains derived from one specimen sequenced in a study of T cell responses to AZD1222 COVID-19 vaccine. The table came from immunoSEQ multiplex PCR; TCRdb's copy has only in-frame clones and leaves some out. The table lists fewer than 30,000 clones, more than 70% of them singletons, with 5.8% in the top ten. This specimen was peripheral blood, taken on day 0 of AZD1222 vaccination. The source of these receptors is an adult in good health.

This chain connects TRBV7-2 to TRBJ1-2; D is uncertain. This CDR3 comprises 11 residues. Per germline, CDR1 SGHTA and CDR2 FQGNSA. V shed 5 bases and J shed 5 bases, with 6 bases lying between them. In DNA, the CDR3 is TGTGCCAGCAGCGCTCAGTATGGCTACACCTTC. Translating it yields CASSAQYGYTF.

As concerns this clone: A read error may produce the germline difference seen at one junction end. CDR3 nucleotide sequence: TGTGCCAGTAGTGTAGACGCATTCTATGGCTACACCTTC. This gives the protein CASSVDAFYGYTF. The chain joins TRBV19 to TRBJ1-2; D unclear. Germline V gene data show CDR1 as LNHDA and CDR2 as SQIVND (reference sequence). This CDR3 is built from 13 residues. Full variable domain (missing parts from reference TRBV19 and TRBJ1-2): DGGITQSPKYLFRKEGQNVTLSCEQNLNHDAMYWYRQDPGQGLRLIYYSQIVNDFQKGDIAEGYSVSREKKESFPLTVTSAQKNPTAFYLCASSVDAFYGYTFGSGTRLTVV.

This clone was counted only a few times. The chain has TRBV9 and TRBJ1-1, with no clear D. Germline values: CDR1 SGDLS, CDR2 YYNGEE. The CDR3 has 16 residues. Trimming cost V 0 bases and J 0 bases, with 12 bases left between them. The CDR3 is CASSVGYRGMNTEAFF. CDR3 in DNA: TGTGCCAGCAGCGTAGGATATCGGGGAATGAACACTGAAGCTTTCTTT.

The chain uses TRBV3-1 (or the pseudogene TRBV3-2) and TRBJ2-3; D call uncertain. Germline CDR1 reads LGHDT; CDR2 reads YNNKEL (reference sequence). CDR3 length: 15 residues. V lost 4 bases, J lost 10 bases, and 21 bases lay in between. In DNA, the CDR3 is TGTGCCAGCAGCCCCCGAGAGGTAACTCACCGGGCGCAGTATTTT. Its protein product is CASSPREVTHRAQYF.

This chain links TRBV18 with TRBJ1-1; possible D gene TRBD1, 6 bases. Germline values: CDR1 KGHSH, CDR2 LQKENI. The CDR3 contains 12 residues. V shed 4 bases and J shed 7 bases, with 10 bases lying between them. The DNA for the CDR3 is TGTGCCAGCTCACTCGACAGGAGTGAAGCTTTCTTT. Translated, it gives CASSLDRSEAFF.